This T cell receptor beta chain was sequenced during a study of blood T cell repertoires in COVID-19. Study-level background: Some COVID-19 samples were acute and others convalescent; all came from the United States, Italy and Spain. T cells, B-cell-depleted T cells, or PBMCs supplied cDNA or gDNA.

Germline assignment: CDR1 KGHDR and CDR2 SFDVKD. The germline V and J ends were trimmed by 5 bases and 2 bases, with 11 bases remaining between them. The CDR3 runs 15 residues. In the study's own analysis: Cell counts per sample came from amplifying reference gene primers. This table comes from immunoSEQ multiplex PCR, and its TCRdb copy is limited to in-frame clones, with some not included. V and J calls and clone size are given by that table; D and trimming were obtained from the DNA. Of tens of thousands of clones listed, approximately 91% are singletons. J is TRBJ2-2 and V is TRBV24-1; D is possibly TRBD1 (5 bases). The material sequenced was peripheral blood. This receptor was taken from a human donor in a cohort sampled during active COVID-19. The donor label of this sample is uncertain. CDR3 residues: CATSAGFPNTGELFF. DNA for the CDR3: TGTGCCACCAGTGCAGGGTTCCCTAACACCGGGGAGCTGTTTTTT.